These T cell receptor beta chains were read from a single sample in a study of CD8 T cells in ankylosing spondylitis. TCRdb analysed the 5' RACE reads with MiXCR anew, one entry per CDR3 protein. The data hold approximately 300,000 distinct CDR3 sequences, with less than 9.5% observed a single time. Sequencing used blood, either unsorted or a sorted T cell fraction (not recorded which). The receptors shown here come from a male donor with ankylosing spondylitis. The CDR3 runs from the conserved cysteine through the conserved F or W. D genes are given only for firm matches. For some rows the clone size is stated as once, few or many, or as a class when expanded; others skip it.

J gene: TRBJ2-5; clone size: few; V gene: TRBV6-5; CDR3 length: 19; D gene: .; CDR3 protein: CASSYSSVSIQGHQETQYF; CDR3 DNA: TGTGCCAGCAGTTACTCGTCCGTTTCTATTCAGGGACACCAAGAGACCCAGTACTTC
J gene: TRBJ2-7; clone size: few; V gene: TRBV7-2; CDR3 length: 16; D gene: .; CDR3 protein: CASSLAGTATSYEQYF; CDR3 DNA: TGTGCCAGCAGTCTGGCCGGGACTGCAACCTCCTACGAGCAGTACTTC
J gene: TRBJ1-4; clone size: .; V gene: TRBV5-6; CDR3 length: 16; D gene: .; CDR3 protein: CASIRTGIATNEKLFF; CDR3 DNA: TGTGCCAGCATACGAACAGGGATTGCAACTAATGAAAAACTGTTTTTT
J gene: TRBJ2-5; clone size: few; V gene: TRBV7-9; CDR3 length: 17; D gene: TRBD1; CDR3 protein: CASSLALRGQGWKTQYF; CDR3 DNA: TGTGCCAGCAGCTTAGCCTTGCGAGGACAGGGGTGGAAGACCCAGTACTTC
J gene: TRBJ2-7; clone size: few; V gene: TRBV24-1; CDR3 length: 16; D gene: TRBD2; CDR3 protein: CATTGTSGTNSYEQYF; CDR3 DNA: TGTGCCACCACCGGGACTAGCGGGACTAACTCCTACGAGCAGTACTTC
J gene: TRBJ1-1; clone size: few; V gene: TRBV27; CDR3 length: 24; D gene: .; CDR3 protein: CASSLATGVYGANFRLLRNTEAFF; CDR3 DNA: TGTGCCAGCAGTTTAGCGACGGGGGTGTACGGCGCAAATTTTCGGCTTTTGAGGAACACTGAAGCTTTCTTT
J gene: TRBJ1-5; clone size: .; V gene: TRBV12-3/TRBV12-4; CDR3 length: 13; D gene: TRBD1; CDR3 protein: CASSPGGWQPQHF; CDR3 DNA: TGTGCCAGCAGTCCAGGGGGGTGGCAGCCCCAGCATTTT
J gene: TRBJ2-7; clone size: many; V gene: TRBV10-3; CDR3 length: 14; D gene: TRBD1; CDR3 protein: CAISNRQGIYEQYF; CDR3 DNA: TGTGCCATCAGTAATCGACAGGGAATCTACGAGCAGTACTTC
J gene: TRBJ2-1; clone size: few; V gene: TRBV29-1; CDR3 length: 17; D gene: .; CDR3 protein: CSVEGASRSILGNEQFF; CDR3 DNA: TGCAGCGTTGAAGGGGCCAGCAGGAGTATCCTAGGCAATGAGCAGTTCTTC
J gene: TRBJ2-2; clone size: few; V gene: TRBV20-1; CDR3 length: 13; D gene: .; CDR3 protein: CSARTGDTGELFF; CDR3 DNA: TGCAGTGCTAGAACGGGGGACACCGGGGAGCTGTTTTTT
J gene: TRBJ2-5; clone size: few; V gene: TRBV18; CDR3 length: 16; D gene: TRBD2; CDR3 protein: CASSPPASGMGETQYF; CDR3 DNA: TGTGCCAGCTCACCACCGGCTAGCGGGATGGGGGAGACCCAGTACTTC
J gene: TRBJ2-5; clone size: .; V gene: TRBV6-2/TRBV6-3; CDR3 length: 13; D gene: .; CDR3 protein: CASSFRRQETQYF; CDR3 DNA: TGTGCCAGCAGTTTCCGACGGCAAGAGACCCAGTACTTC
J gene: TRBJ1-5; clone size: few; V gene: TRBV7-2; CDR3 length: 11; D gene: .; CDR3 protein: CASSPRKPQHF; CDR3 DNA: TGTGCCAGCAGCCCCCGTAAGCCCCAGCATTTT
J gene: TRBJ2-3; clone size: .; V gene: TRBV29-1; CDR3 length: 15; D gene: TRBD2; CDR3 protein: CSVEGGRPPRVTQYF; CDR3 DNA: TGCAGCGTCGAGGGCGGGAGGCCCCCTAGGGTTACGCAGTATTTT
J gene: TRBJ2-7; clone size: many; V gene: TRBV3-1; CDR3 length: 13; D gene: .; CDR3 protein: CASSQVDGYEQYF; CDR3 DNA: TGTGCCAGCAGCCAAGTTGACGGATACGAGCAGTACTTC
J gene: TRBJ1-6; clone size: .; V gene: TRBV5-1; CDR3 length: 14; D gene: .; CDR3 protein: CASSFGGGDSPLHF; CDR3 DNA: TGCGCCAGCAGCTTTGGGGGGGGAGATTCACCCCTCCACTTT
J gene: TRBJ2-1; clone size: many; V gene: TRBV5-1; CDR3 length: 16; D gene: .; CDR3 protein: CASSPLFRSSYNEQFF; CDR3 DNA: TGCGCCAGCAGCCCCCTCTTTAGGAGCTCCTACAATGAGCAGTTCTTC
J gene: TRBJ2-5; clone size: .; V gene: TRBV7-9; CDR3 length: 14; D gene: TRBD2; CDR3 protein: CASRLAEGQETQYF; CDR3 DNA: TGTGCCAGCAGACTAGCGGAGGGCCAAGAGACCCAGTACTTC
J gene: TRBJ2-5; clone size: .; V gene: TRBV25-1; CDR3 length: 16; D gene: TRBD2; CDR3 protein: CASSRVAGAYQETQYF; CDR3 DNA: TGTGCCAGCAGTAGGGTGGCGGGAGCGTATCAAGAGACCCAGTACTTC
J gene: TRBJ2-5; clone size: few; V gene: TRBV7-8; CDR3 length: 14; D gene: .; CDR3 protein: CASSLQQGLETQYF; CDR3 DNA: TGTGCCAGCAGCCTACAACAGGGTTTGGAGACCCAGTACTTC
J gene: TRBJ2-7; clone size: .; V gene: TRBV27; CDR3 length: 16; D gene: .; CDR3 protein: CASSPIAVAAHYEQYF; CDR3 DNA: TGTGCCAGCAGTCCAATCGCGGTAGCGGCTCACTACGAGCAGTACTTC
J gene: TRBJ2-1; clone size: few; V gene: TRBV15; CDR3 length: 13; D gene: .; CDR3 protein: CATSRDLPEEQFF; CDR3 DNA: TGTGCCACCAGCAGAGATCTGCCAGAGGAGCAGTTCTTC
J gene: TRBJ2-4; clone size: .; V gene: TRBV2; CDR3 length: 13; D gene: .; CDR3 protein: CASSPRTENIQYF; CDR3 DNA: TGTGCCAGCAGCCCCAGGACAGAAAACATTCAGTACTTC
J gene: TRBJ2-3; clone size: .; V gene: TRBV27; CDR3 length: 18; D gene: TRBD2; CDR3 protein: CASSLYLPPGGNRDTQYF; CDR3 DNA: TGTGCCAGCAGTTTATATCTGCCCCCGGGGGGGAACAGAGATACGCAGTATTTT
J gene: TRBJ2-6; clone size: .; V gene: TRBV27; CDR3 length: 15; D gene: .; CDR3 protein: CASSIQAPGANVLTF; CDR3 DNA: TGTGCCAGCAGTATACAGGCCCCTGGGGCCAACGTCCTGACTTTC
J gene: TRBJ1-5; clone size: many; V gene: TRBV27; CDR3 length: 15; D gene: TRBD1; CDR3 protein: CASMTGGRGNQPQHF; CDR3 DNA: TGTGCCAGCATGACAGGGGGCCGGGGCAATCAGCCCCAGCATTTT
J gene: TRBJ1-1; clone size: .; V gene: TRBV7-2; CDR3 length: 15; D gene: .; CDR3 protein: CASSLVGQSVPEAFF; CDR3 DNA: TGTGCCAGCAGCTTAGTAGGGCAGTCTGTCCCTGAAGCTTTCTTT
J gene: TRBJ2-3; clone size: .; V gene: TRBV24-1; CDR3 length: 16; D gene: TRBD2; CDR3 protein: CATSDPGLAGPDTQYF; CDR3 DNA: TGTGCCACCAGTGACCCCGGACTAGCGGGACCAGATACGCAGTATTTT
J gene: TRBJ1-1; clone size: .; V gene: TRBV7-9; CDR3 length: 13; D gene: .; CDR3 protein: CASSLALLTEAFF; CDR3 DNA: TGTGCCAGCAGCTTAGCCCTGCTCACTGAAGCTTTCTTT
J gene: TRBJ1-5; clone size: many; V gene: TRBV12-3/TRBV12-4; CDR3 length: 17; D gene: TRBD1; CDR3 protein: CASSPDAQGYSNQPQHF; CDR3 DNA: TGTGCCAGCAGTCCAGACGCACAGGGGTATAGCAATCAGCCCCAGCATTTT
J gene: TRBJ2-2; clone size: .; V gene: TRBV7-8; CDR3 length: 19; D gene: TRBD2; CDR3 protein: CASSVMRSTGLGDTGELFF; CDR3 DNA: TGTGCCAGCAGCGTAATGCGGTCAACGGGACTAGGGGACACCGGGGAGCTGTTTTTT
J gene: TRBJ2-1; clone size: many; V gene: TRBV28; CDR3 length: 15; D gene: TRBD2; CDR3 protein: CASSFVRATSGSSFF; CDR3 DNA: TGTGCCAGCAGTTTTGTTCGGGCCACTAGCGGGAGTTCGTTCTTC
J gene: TRBJ2-5; clone size: .; V gene: TRBV14; CDR3 length: 15; D gene: .; CDR3 protein: CASSQALGVTETQYF; CDR3 DNA: TGTGCCAGCAGCCAAGCTCTAGGGGTCACAGAGACCCAGTACTTC
J gene: TRBJ1-6; clone size: .; V gene: TRBV12-3/TRBV12-4; CDR3 length: 14; D gene: .; CDR3 protein: CASSLVQKNSPLHF; CDR3 DNA: TGTGCCAGCAGTTTGGTCCAGAAGAATTCACCCCTCCACTTT
J gene: TRBJ2-1; clone size: many; V gene: TRBV12-3/TRBV12-4; CDR3 length: 14; D gene: TRBD2; CDR3 protein: CASWAGGLYNEQFF; CDR3 DNA: TGTGCCAGTTGGGCGGGAGGGCTGTACAATGAGCAGTTCTTC
J gene: TRBJ2-7; clone size: .; V gene: TRBV10-3; CDR3 length: 13; D gene: .; CDR3 protein: CAISAERAYEQYF; CDR3 DNA: TGTGCCATCAGTGCCGAAAGAGCCTACGAGCAGTACTTC
J gene: TRBJ1-2; clone size: .; V gene: TRBV5-1; CDR3 length: 12; D gene: .; CDR3 protein: CASSLSLDGYTF; CDR3 DNA: TGCGCCAGCAGCTTATCGCTGGACGGCTACACCTTC
J gene: TRBJ2-7; clone size: many; V gene: TRBV10-3; CDR3 length: 13; D gene: .; CDR3 protein: CANKGDGTYEQYF; CDR3 DNA: TGTGCCAACAAAGGGGACGGAACCTACGAGCAGTACTTC
J gene: TRBJ2-7; clone size: .; V gene: TRBV20-1; CDR3 length: 13; D gene: TRBD2; CDR3 protein: CSASGTSEHEQYF; CDR3 DNA: TGCAGTGCTAGCGGGACTAGTGAGCACGAGCAGTACTTC
J gene: TRBJ1-6; clone size: .; V gene: TRBV3-1; CDR3 length: 15; D gene: .; CDR3 protein: CASSRADVEHSPLHF; CDR3 DNA: TGTGCCAGCAGCCGAGCCGACGTTGAACATTCACCCCTCCACTTT
J gene: TRBJ2-1; clone size: many; V gene: TRBV5-1; CDR3 length: 15; D gene: .; CDR3 protein: CASSLEPSSYNEQFF; CDR3 DNA: TGCGCCAGCAGCTTGGAACCGAGCTCCTACAATGAGCAGTTCTTC
J gene: TRBJ1-3; clone size: .; V gene: TRBV20-1; CDR3 length: 12; D gene: .; CDR3 protein: CSAPGKGDTIYF; CDR3 DNA: TGCAGTGCGCCAGGGAAGGGGGACACCATATATTTT
J gene: TRBJ2-3; clone size: .; V gene: TRBV20-1; CDR3 length: 11; D gene: .; CDR3 protein: CSAGQQDTQYF; CDR3 DNA: TGCAGTGCTGGACAACAGGATACGCAGTATTTT
J gene: TRBJ1-5; clone size: few; V gene: TRBV28; CDR3 length: 16; D gene: TRBD1; CDR3 protein: CASSTRQGVGNQPQHF; CDR3 DNA: TGTGCCAGCAGTACCCGACAGGGGGTAGGCAATCAGCCCCAGCATTTT
J gene: TRBJ2-1; clone size: .; V gene: TRBV11-1; CDR3 length: 19; D gene: .; CDR3 protein: CASSLVRGPRTVAGDEQFF; CDR3 DNA: TGTGCCAGCAGCTTAGTAAGGGGACCTCGAACTGTAGCCGGAGATGAGCAGTTCTTC
J gene: TRBJ2-3; clone size: .; V gene: TRBV20-1; CDR3 length: 15; D gene: .; CDR3 protein: CSAEPGAARTDTQYF; CDR3 DNA: TGCAGTGCTGAGCCCGGGGCAGCTCGCACAGATACGCAGTATTTT
J gene: TRBJ2-7; clone size: few; V gene: TRBV29-1; CDR3 length: 14; D gene: TRBD2; CDR3 protein: CSVEETSAGYEQYF; CDR3 DNA: TGCAGCGTTGAAGAGACTAGCGCAGGCTACGAGCAGTACTTC
J gene: TRBJ2-1; clone size: many; V gene: TRBV5-1; CDR3 length: 15; D gene: TRBD2; CDR3 protein: CASSLLAGAVHEQFF; CDR3 DNA: TGCGCCAGCAGTCTCCTAGCGGGAGCGGTCCATGAGCAGTTCTTC
J gene: TRBJ2-1; clone size: many; V gene: TRBV7-2; CDR3 length: 15; D gene: TRBD2; CDR3 protein: CASSVSGRAWNEQFF; CDR3 DNA: TGTGCCAGCAGTGTAAGCGGGAGGGCCTGGAATGAGCAGTTCTTC
J gene: TRBJ1-6; clone size: few; V gene: TRBV2; CDR3 length: 16; D gene: TRBD1; CDR3 protein: CASSAGTGVRRIPLHF; CDR3 DNA: TGTGCCAGCAGTGCAGGGACAGGGGTGCGCCGGATACCCCTCCACTTT
J gene: TRBJ2-3; clone size: few; V gene: TRBV27; CDR3 length: 17; D gene: TRBD2; CDR3 protein: CASSLPSTSGSTDTQYF; CDR3 DNA: TGTGCCAGCAGTTTACCTAGTACTAGCGGTAGCACAGATACGCAGTATTTT
J gene: TRBJ1-4; clone size: many; V gene: TRBV4-3; CDR3 length: 14; D gene: .; CDR3 protein: CASSQFWTDEKLFF; CDR3 DNA: TGCGCCAGCAGCCAATTCTGGACAGACGAAAAACTGTTTTTT